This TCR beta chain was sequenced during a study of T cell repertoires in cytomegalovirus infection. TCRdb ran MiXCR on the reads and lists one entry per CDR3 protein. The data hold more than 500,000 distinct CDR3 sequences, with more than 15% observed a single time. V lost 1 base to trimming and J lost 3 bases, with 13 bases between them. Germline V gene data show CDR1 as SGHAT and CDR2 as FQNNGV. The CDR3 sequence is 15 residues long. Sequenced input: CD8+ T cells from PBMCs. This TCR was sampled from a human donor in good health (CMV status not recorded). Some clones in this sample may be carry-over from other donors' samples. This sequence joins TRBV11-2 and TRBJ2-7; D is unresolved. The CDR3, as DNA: TGTGCCAGCAGCTTAGGCAGCGATCTGGTCTACGAGCAGTACTTC. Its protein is CASSLGSDLVYEQYF.